This passage covers 9 T cell receptor beta chains from one sample sequenced in a study of monozygotic twins with cystic fibrosis. TCRdb's table, derived via immunoSEQ multiplex PCR, lists solely in-frame clones and lacks some. The data show about 22,000 clones, less than 98% seen once. Sequencing was carried out using blood. The source is a girl aged 5 to 17 with cystic fibrosis.

The chain is built from TRBV25-1 and TRBJ2-7, with a weak D call TRBD1 (6 bases). Trimming removed 1 base from V and 6 bases from J, with 22 bases in between. CDR1 MGHDK and CDR2 SYGVNS come from the germline V gene. CDR3 length: 17 residues. DNA for the CDR3: TGTGCCAGCAGTGAATTCTCAGGGGCTGGAGGTTGGTCCGAGCAGTACTTC. Translated: CASSEFSGAGGWSEQYF.

This clone was seen a few times. The genes are TRBV7-9 and TRBJ1-1; 9 nucleotides agree with TRBD1. Looked up from germline, CDR1 is SEHNR and CDR2 is FQNEAQ (reference sequence). V gave up 5 bases and J gave up 4 bases; unmatched junction bases: 11. This CDR3 is 16 amino acids long. The CDR3 here is CASSNPYRGLTTEAFF. CDR3 coding DNA: TGTGCCAGCAGCAACCCGTACAGGGGGCTTACCACTGAAGCTTTCTTT.

The V call is TRBV6-6, the J call TRBJ2-5; D unresolved. Deletions cut 5 bases from V and 2 bases from J, with 3 bases between. Germline-derived CDR1 and CDR2 are MNHNY and SVGAGI (reference sequence). This CDR3 has 11 residues. Written as DNA, the CDR3 is TGTGCCAGCAGTGGACAAGAGACCCAGTACTTC. Translation: CASSGQETQYF.

V is TRBV18 and J is TRBJ2-3; D is unclear. Germline lookup yields CDR1 KGHSH and CDR2 LQKENI. The ends were cut back, 3 bases at V and 1 base at J, with 8 bases in the middle. This CDR3 spans 14 amino acids. CDR3 DNA: TGTGCCAGCTCACCCCCTTCGGGCACAGATACGCAGTATTTT. Translated: CASSPPSGTDTQYF.

The V and J genes are TRBV30 and TRBJ2-1; D may match TRBD1 or TRBD2 (5 bases each). The CDR3 length is 13 residues. With 0 bases removed from V and 9 bases from J, the gap between germline ends came to 12 bases. From germline, CDR1 is GTSNPN and CDR2 SVGIG (reference sequence). CDR3 nucleotides: TGTGCCTGGAGTGTAGAGGGGAAGGGTGAGCAGTTCTTC. It translates to CAWSVEGKGEQFF.

In DNA, the CDR3 is TGCGCCAGCAGCAGCACTAGTAATGAGCAGTTCTTC. This translates into CASSSTSNEQFF. The rearrangement links TRBV5-1 to TRBJ2-1, with a tentative D call TRBD2 (5 bases). The CDR3 sequence is 12 residues long. V shed 4 bases and J shed 7 bases, with 9 bases lying between them. CDR1 SGHRS and CDR2 YFSETQ come from the germline V gene.

The chain joins TRBV13 to TRBJ2-7; TRBD2 matches at 9 bases. Germline V gene sequence: CDR1 PRHDT, CDR2 FYEKMQ (reference sequence). The CDR3 extends over 16 amino acids. V was pared by 0 bases and J by 9 bases, with 12 bases of the junction left unmatched. Written as DNA, the CDR3 is TGTGCCAGCAGCTTAGGTGTAGCGGGGGAAACCGCCGGGCAGTACGTC. It codes for CASSLGVAGETAGQYV.

This rearrangement joins TRBV28 to TRBJ1-2; TRBD1 matches 9 bases. Trimming at V came to 3 bases and at J to 1 base, leaving 12 bases not matched to a gene. The CDR3 contains 18 residues. Germline V gene lookup returns CDR1 MDHEN and CDR2 SYDVKM. The CDR3 loop reads CASSFLSRTGEINYGYTF. In DNA, the CDR3 is TGTGCCAGCAGTTTTCTTTCTCGGACAGGGGAAATTAACTATGGCTACACCTTC.

This chain uses TRBV6-1 with TRBJ2-3; D may be TRBD1 (5 bases). This CDR3 spans 15 amino acids. Germline V gene lookup returns CDR1 MNHNS and CDR2 SASEGT. V lost 5 bases and J lost 0, with 12 bases in between. CDR3 sequence reads: CASSPSGKSTDTQYF. The CDR3 DNA is TGTGCCAGCAGTCCGTCAGGGAAAAGCACAGATACGCAGTATTTT.